These T cell receptor beta chains were read from a single sample in a study of blood T cell repertoires in COVID-19. Some clones are missing from TCRdb's copy, which holds only in-frame ones; the method was immunoSEQ multiplex PCR. The table has under 350,000 clones, 90% seen once. The material sequenced was PBMCs or T cells enriched from blood (not recorded which). Receptors originate from a man aged 60 to 75 who had recovered from COVID-19. CDR3s include the opening cysteine and the closing phenylalanine or tryptophan. A D gene is named only where the DNA matches it firmly. The size field is filled for only some rows; it gives once, few, many or a size class.

V,D,J,size,CDR3,DNA
TRBV11-2,TRBD2,TRBJ2-2,-,CASTVAGVAGELFF,TGTGCCAGCACCGTAGCGGGAGTGGCCGGGGAGCTGTTTTTT
TRBV6-5,-,TRBJ1-1,-,CASYSLPEAFF,TGTGCCAGCTACAGTCTCCCTGAAGCTTTCTTT
TRBV5-1,-,TRBJ2-5,-,CASSPDTGQETQYF,TGCGCCAGCAGCCCCGACACAGGCCAAGAGACCCAGTACTTC
TRBV19,-,TRBJ1-5,few,CASSIEGRGGQPQHF,TGTGCCAGTAGTATAGAAGGTAGGGGAGGTCAGCCCCAGCATTTT
TRBV6-2/TRBV6-3,-,TRBJ2-1,once,CASSSWGYGRGNNEQFF,TGTGCCAGCAGTTCATGGGGGTATGGGCGGGGAAACAATGAGCAGTTCTTC
TRBV7-9,-,TRBJ1-6,-,CASSLPATISPLHF,TGTGCCAGCAGCTTACCGGCGACAATCTCACCCCTCCACTTT
TRBV7-9,-,TRBJ1-2,-,CASSPGSFYGYTF,TGTGCCAGCAGCCCCGGGAGTTTCTATGGCTACACCTTC
TRBV20-1,-,TRBJ1-1,-,CSATETEAFF,TGCAGTGCAACGGAGACTGAAGCTTTCTTT
TRBV7-2,-,TRBJ1-2,-,CASSLGYDFNYGYTF,TGTGCCAGCAGCTTAGGTTACGACTTTAACTATGGCTACACCTTC
TRBV5-5,TRBD1,TRBJ1-3,few,CASTEAGGSGNTIYF,TGTGCCAGCACCGAGGCAGGGGGCTCTGGAAACACCATATATTTT
TRBV7-9,TRBD1,TRBJ2-7,-,CASGKAGTGIYEQYF,TGTGCCAGCGGCAAGGCCGGGACAGGAATTTACGAGCAGTACTTC
TRBV7-8,-,TRBJ2-5,-,CASSLGVGGETQYF,TGTGCCAGCAGCTTAGGTGTTGGCGGGGAGACCCAGTACTTC
TRBV29-1,TRBD1,TRBJ2-3,-,CSAGTGVPDTQYF,TGCAGCGCCGGGACAGGGGTCCCAGATACGCAGTATTTT
TRBV24-1,TRBD1,TRBJ2-1,-,CATSDFRDRGNEQFF,TGTGCCACCAGTGATTTCCGGGACAGGGGCAATGAGCAGTTCTTC
TRBV3-1/TRBV3-2,-,TRBJ1-2,-,CASSQDWGRGYGYTF,TGTGCCAGCAGCCAAGATTGGGGCAGGGGCTATGGCTACACCTTC
TRBV13,TRBD2,TRBJ2-7,once,CASSLVAGPSYEQYF,TGTGCCAGCAGCTTAGTAGCGGGGCCCTCCTACGAGCAGTACTTC
TRBV19,-,TRBJ2-1,-,CASSIATSYAYNEQFF,TGTGCCAGTAGTATCGCAACTAGCTATGCCTACAATGAGCAGTTCTTC
TRBV28,-,TRBJ1-2,-,CASSFGGNYGYTF,TGTGCCAGCAGTTTTGGGGGCAACTATGGCTACACCTTC
TRBV29-1,-,TRBJ1-2,once,CSVEAEGGGYGYTF,TGCAGCGTTGAAGCCGAAGGCGGGGGCTATGGCTACACCTTC
TRBV25-1,-,TRBJ1-4,-,CASSESRGSNEKLFF,TGTGCCAGCAGTGAATCCAGAGGGTCGAATGAAAAACTGTTTTTT
TRBV12-3/TRBV12-4,-,TRBJ1-2,-,CASSLYRNYGYTF,TGTGCCAGCAGTTTGTACAGAAACTATGGCTACACCTTC
TRBV2,-,TRBJ1-5,-,CASSPGDQPQHF,TGTGCCAGCAGCCCAGGGGATCAGCCCCAGCATTTT